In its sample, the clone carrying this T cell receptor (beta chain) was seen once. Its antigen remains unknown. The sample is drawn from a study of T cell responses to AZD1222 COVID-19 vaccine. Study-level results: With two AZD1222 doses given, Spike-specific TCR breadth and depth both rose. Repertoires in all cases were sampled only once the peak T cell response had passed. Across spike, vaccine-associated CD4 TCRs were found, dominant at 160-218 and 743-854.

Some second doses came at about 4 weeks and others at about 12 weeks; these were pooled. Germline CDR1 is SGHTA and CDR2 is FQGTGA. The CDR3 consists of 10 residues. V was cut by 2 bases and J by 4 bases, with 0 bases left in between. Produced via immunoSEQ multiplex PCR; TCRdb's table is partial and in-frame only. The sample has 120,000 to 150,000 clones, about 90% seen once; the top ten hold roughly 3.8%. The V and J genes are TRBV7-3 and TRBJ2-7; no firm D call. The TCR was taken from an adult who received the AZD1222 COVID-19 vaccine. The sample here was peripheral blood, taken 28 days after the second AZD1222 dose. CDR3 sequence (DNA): TGTGCCAGCAGCTTATACGAGCAGTACTTC. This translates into CASSLYEQYF. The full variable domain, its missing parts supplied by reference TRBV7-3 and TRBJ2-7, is GAGVSQTPSNKVTEKGKYVELRCDPISGHTALYWYRQSLGQGPEFLIYFQGTGAADDSGLPNDRFFAVRPEGSVSTLKIQRTERGDSAVYLCASSLYEQYFGPGTRLTVT.